The 11 T cell receptor beta chains given below trace back to one sample, sequenced in a study of shared clonotypes between healthy human individuals. Sequencing used immunoSEQ multiplex PCR; TCRdb keeps in-frame clones, though not all of them. The data show over a million clones, approximately 76% seen once. Sequencing was done on a sample of memory CD4+ T cells sorted from blood. Stated subset: CD45RA-negative fraction. The receptors derive from a man aged 18 to 30 in good health.

The chain recombines TRBV6-1 with TRBJ1-2, with D possibly matching TRBD1 (5 bases). The CDR3 is 14 residues long. Germline lookup yields CDR1 MNHNS and CDR2 SASEGT. The V end lost 7 bases, the J end lost 2 bases, and 14 bases lay between the germline ends. This CDR3 is CASTERSGNYGYTF. CDR3 bases: TGTGCCAGCACCGAACGGTCAGGGAACTATGGCTACACCTTC.

The chain employs TRBV4-1 and TRBJ2-1; D is uncertain. Germline V gene data show CDR1 as MGHRA and CDR2 as YSYEKL. The CDR3 has 13 amino acids. The ends were cut back, 5 bases at V and 7 bases at J, with 12 bases in the middle. For the CDR3, the DNA is TGCGCCAGCAGCAGGCGGTCGGAGAATGAGCAGTTCTTC. It codes for CASSRRSENEQFF.

V usage is TRBV9 and J usage is TRBJ2-7; TRBD2 agrees at 9 bases. Germline V gene lookup returns CDR1 SGDLS and CDR2 YYNGEE. J was trimmed by 0 bases and V by 0 bases; bases with no gene match: 7. CDR3 length: 17 amino acids. The CDR3 DNA reads TGTGCCAGCAGCGTAGTGGCTAGCGGGGCCGTCTCCTACGAGCAGTACTTC. Translating gives CASSVVASGAVSYEQYF.

The chain recombines TRBV7-2 with TRBJ2-1, with 8 bases fitting TRBD2. The CDR3 is 16 amino acids. Trimming took 0 bases from V and 5 from J; bases not matched to a gene: 6. Germline V gene sequence: CDR1 SGHTA, CDR2 FQGNSA. The CDR3 DNA is TGTGCCAGCAGCTTAGCTAGGACTAGCACCGACAATGAGCAGTTCTTC. Translation gives CASSLARTSTDNEQFF.

The chain carries TRBV6-1 and TRBJ2-7; D is unclear. V shed 2 bases and J shed 1 base, with 15 bases lying between them. CDR3 length: 16 amino acids. The germline gives CDR1 MNHNS, CDR2 SASEGT. CDR3 nucleotide sequence: TGTGCCAGCAGTGAATTTGCTTACCCCCCTTCCTACGAGCAGTACTTC. Translated, it gives CASSEFAYPPSYEQYF.

CDR3 region: CASSPTDSKNTEAFF. The CDR3 DNA sequence: TGTGCCAGCTCACCTACCGACAGCAAGAACACTGAAGCTTTCTTT. The chain is built from TRBV18 and TRBJ1-1; a possible D gene is TRBD1 (5 bases). Trimming removed 3 bases from V and 1 base from J, with 12 bases in between. This CDR3 contains 15 residues. CDR1 is KGHSH and CDR2 is LQKENI in the germline V gene.

This rearrangement joins TRBV19 to TRBJ2-1; TRBD1 aligns across 10 bases. The length of the CDR3 is 13 residues. V gave up 1 base and J gave up 12 bases; unmatched junction bases: 3. Germline loops: CDR1 LNHDA, CDR2 SQIVND (reference sequence). CDR3 DNA sequence: TGTGCCAGTAGTATAGGGAGGGACAGGGGGCAGTTCTTC. Protein product: CASSIGRDRGQFF.

The chain combines TRBV29-1 with TRBJ2-7; TRBD1 is a possible D gene (6 bases). This CDR3 spans 11 amino acids. Germline V lookup: CDR1 SQVTM, CDR2 ANQGSEA. V was pared by 7 bases and J by 5 bases, with 12 bases between. The DNA of the CDR3 is TGCAGCGGCGTTCAGGGGAACGAGCAGTACTTC. It specifies CSGVQGNEQYF.

This chain joins TRBV30 and TRBJ1-2; D is unclear. The CDR3 has 13 amino acids. Looked up from germline, CDR1 is GTSNPN and CDR2 is SVGIG (reference sequence). The V end lost 5 bases, the J end lost 6 bases, and 16 bases lay between the germline ends. CDR3 residues: CAWGKTGTHGYTF. DNA for the CDR3: TGTGCCTGGGGGAAAACGGGAACCCATGGCTACACCTTC.

This clone was observed a handful of times. The same CDR3 can be traced to other DNA sequences in this sample. The chain is built from TRBV5-1 and TRBJ1-1; D gene ambiguous. In germline, CDR1 is SGHRS, CDR2 YFSETQ. V lost 1 base, J lost 0 bases, and 10 bases lay in between. The CDR3 is made up of 15 amino acids. CDR3 in amino acids: CASSLIGGLNTEAFF. The CDR3 nucleotides read TGCGCCAGCAGCTTGATCGGAGGCCTGAACACTGAAGCTTTCTTT.

The chain recombines TRBV15 with TRBJ2-6; D gene unclear. This CDR3 is 15 amino acids long. Germline V gene lookup returns CDR1 LNHNV and CDR2 YYDKDF (reference sequence). The V end lost 6 bases, the J end lost 0 bases, and 9 bases lay between the germline ends. CDR3 protein: CATSTRFSGANVLTF. The CDR3 DNA reads as TGTGCCACCAGTACCCGTTTCTCTGGGGCCAACGTCCTGACTTTC.